This record concerns one T cell receptor beta chain sequence. CDR1 and CDR2 (germline): SNHLY, FYNNEI. The V end was cut by 6 bases, the J end by 6 bases, with 12 bases between. CDR3 length: 12 residues. These data originate in a study of patients and donors after allogeneic stem cell transplantation. MiXCR, run by TCRdb on the RT-PCR reads, gives a single entry per CDR3 protein. The sample shows about 960,000 distinct CDR3 sequences, about a sixth of them seen only once. V and J are TRBV2 and TRBJ2-7, with TRBD2 as a possible D gene (5 bases). Sequencing was performed on blood, either unsorted or a sorted T cell fraction (not recorded which). The origin of this receptor is a human donor who was either an allogeneic HSCT recipient or a stem cell or donor lymphocyte infusion donor (not recorded which). It is not recorded whose cells these are; they may come from a transplant donor. CDR3 sequence reads: CASRRGPAEQYF. Here the CDR3 DNA reads TGTGCCAGCAGACGCGGGCCGGCCGAGCAGTACTTC.